These T cell receptor beta chains were read from a single sample in a study of T cells in Graves' hyperthyroidism and ophthalmopathy. Via MiXCR, TCRdb re-called the multiplex PCR reads, giving one row per CDR3 protein. This table holds over 200,000 distinct CDR3 sequences, about 18% found once. The sample comprised blood. The receptors were sampled from a middle-aged man with Graves' hyperthyroidism. Each CDR3 is given with its conserved first and last residue. The order of the fields is V gene, clone size, J gene, D gene, CDR3 DNA, CDR3 protein. D genes are given only for firm matches. Clone size is not always given. Where it is, it says once, few, many or a class for expanded clones.

>TRBV28|many|TRBJ2-1|TRBD2
TGTGCCAGCAGTTTGGGCGGGGGGAGCTCCTACAATGAGCAGTTCTTC
CASSLGGGSSYNEQFF
>TRBV5-1|many|TRBJ2-1|TRBD2
TGCGCCAGCAGCCGTCTAGCGGGGGGGCCCATTGAGCAGTTCTTC
CASSRLAGGPIEQFF
>TRBV15|many|TRBJ2-3|TRBD2
TGTGCCACCAGCAGCCCCATTGGGCTAGCGGGGGGGGTGGGAGATACGCAGTATTTT
CATSSPIGLAGGVGDTQYF
>TRBV30|-|TRBJ1-1|-
TGTGCCTGGACGGGGGGGGCTCGTGCCACTGAAGCTTTCTTT
CAWTGGARATEAFF
>TRBV20-1|many|TRBJ2-7|-
TGCAGTGCTAGAGATCCTGGCACCCTCTCCTACGAGCAGTACTTC
CSARDPGTLSYEQYF
>TRBV7-2|-|TRBJ1-2|-
TGTGCCAGCAGATTGACGTGGTCTCACACCTTC
CASRLTWSHTF
>TRBV10-3|-|TRBJ2-2|-
TGTGCCATCAGAGCCGGACAAAACACCGGGGAGCTGTTTTTT
CAIRAGQNTGELFF
>TRBV29-1|few|TRBJ1-4|-
TGCAGCGTTGGGGGGAACATCTATGAAAAACTGTTTTTT
CSVGGNIYEKLFF
>TRBV19|few|TRBJ2-1|-
TGTGCCAGTAGTATCCGGCAGAACAATGAGCAGTTCTTC
CASSIRQNNEQFF
>TRBV20-1|many|TRBJ1-5|-
TGCAGTGCTAGTTCCCCGTCCTGGGACCGGGGAAAGCCCCAGCATTTT
CSASSPSWDRGKPQHF
>TRBV7-3|-|TRBJ2-2|-
TGTGCCAGTCAACACGCGGATAATGAGGTTACCGGGGAGCTGTTTTTT
CASQHADNEVTGELFF
>TRBV2|few|TRBJ1-6|TRBD1
TGTGCCAGCGGTAGGACAGGGGGGAATTCACCCCTCCACTTT
CASGRTGGNSPLHF
>TRBV20-1|many|TRBJ2-7|-
TGCAGTGCTACCCCCGGCCGGTCGGGCGGCCGTTACGAGCAGTACTTC
CSATPGRSGGRYEQYF
>TRBV13|many|TRBJ2-7|-
TGTGCCAGCAGCTTACTACAGCACTCCTACGAGCAGTACTTC
CASSLLQHSYEQYF
>TRBV5-1|few|TRBJ2-5|TRBD2
TGCGCCAGCAGCCACCCGGGGAGGGGAGGAGAGACCCAGTACTTC
CASSHPGRGGETQYF
>TRBV20-1|many|TRBJ2-3|-
TGCAGTGCCAGGCCGCATATTATCACAGATACGCAGTATTTT
CSARPHIITDTQYF
>TRBV2|-|TRBJ2-3|TRBD2
TGTGCCAGCAGTGGAGATACGGGGGGGCCAGATACGCAGTATTTT
CASSGDTGGPDTQYF
>TRBV20-1|many|TRBJ2-3|-
TGCAGTGCGGAGACTGGACAGACCCCCACAGATACGCAGTATTTT
CSAETGQTPTDTQYF
>TRBV5-1|few|TRBJ1-3|-
TGCGCCAGCAGCTTGCTCCCAGGCCAACTTTTGTACTCTGGAAACACCATATATTTT
CASSLLPGQLLYSGNTIYF
>TRBV6-1|few|TRBJ1-2|TRBD1
TGTGCCAGCAGTAGATCCGGGACAGGGAAAACGGATGGCTACACCTTC
CASSRSGTGKTDGYTF
>TRBV30|-|TRBJ2-3|TRBD2
TGTGCCTGGAGTGTAATTTTTGCTAGCGGGCAGGCAGATACGCAGTATTTT
CAWSVIFASGQADTQYF
>TRBV30|many|TRBJ2-2|-
TGTGCCTGGAGTGTGGCAGTGAACACCGGGGAGCTGTTTTTT
CAWSVAVNTGELFF
>TRBV7-8|many|TRBJ2-7|TRBD1
TGTGCCAGCAGCCCGAGCTTGGGACAGGGCGAGTACGAGCAGTACTTC
CASSPSLGQGEYEQYF
>TRBV6-1|few|TRBJ1-3|-
TGTGCCAGCAGTGCTATACGAGTCCTATCCGGAAACACCATATATTTT
CASSAIRVLSGNTIYF
>TRBV12-3/TRBV12-4|many|TRBJ1-5|-
TGTGCCAGCAGCTCGGGGGGTAACAATCAGCCCCAGCATTTT
CASSSGGNNQPQHF
>TRBV20-1|-|TRBJ2-3|-
TGCAGTGCTGGACCCCGGGACGACACGGGAGATACGCAGTATTTT
CSAGPRDDTGDTQYF
>TRBV3-1|many|TRBJ1-1|-
TGTGCCAGCAGCCAATTCTCCGGGGTCACTGAAGCTTTCTTT
CASSQFSGVTEAFF
>TRBV5-5|once|TRBJ1-6|TRBD1
TGTGCCAGCAGCTTAACAGGGGAGTATTCACCCCTCCACTTT
CASSLTGEYSPLHF
>TRBV30|many|TRBJ2-7|TRBD2
TGTGCCTGGAGTGCTAGCGGGGGAATTTACGAGCAGTACTTC
CAWSASGGIYEQYF